A selection of T cell receptor beta chains follows, all from one sample in a study of cytomegalovirus exposure and HLA in healthy donors. The assay was immunoSEQ multiplex PCR, and TCRdb's table has in-frame clones only and misses some. The sample lists about 140,000 clones, roughly 80% occurring once. Sample: PBMCs. The receptors were sampled from a woman between 50 and 59 years old in good health and CMV-seropositive. The CDR3 runs from the conserved cysteine through the conserved F or W. A D gene is named only where the DNA matches it firmly. Rows may omit the clone size; those that give it use once, few, many or a size class.

clone size	D gene	V gene	J gene	CDR3 protein	CDR3 DNA
NA	TRBD2	TRBV7-3	TRBJ2-3	CASSTASGARDTQYF	TGTGCCAGCAGCACTGCTAGCGGGGCCCGGGATACGCAGTATTTT
NA	NA	TRBV2	TRBJ2-5	CASRQGGSQETQYF	TGTGCCAGCCGACAAGGTGGCAGCCAAGAGACCCAGTACTTC
NA	TRBD1	TRBV7-2	TRBJ2-7	CASSARTGLGEQYF	TGTGCCAGCAGCGCCCGGACAGGGTTGGGCGAGCAGTACTTC
NA	TRBD1	TRBV10-3	TRBJ2-2	CAISTGLDTGELFF	TGTGCCATCTCGACAGGGCTGGACACCGGGGAGCTGTTTTTT
NA	NA	TRBV6-1	TRBJ1-5	CASNAYRGNQPQHF	TGTGCCAGCAATGCTTACCGGGGCAATCAGCCCCAGCATTTT
NA	TRBD1	TRBV7-8	TRBJ1-6	CASRPRDRGTSPLHF	TGTGCCAGCAGACCCCGGGACAGGGGAACTTCACCCCTCCACTTT
NA	TRBD1	TRBV23-1	TRBJ2-7	CALLWDRNPLGEQYF	TGCGCCCTTCTGTGGGACAGGAATCCTCTCGGGGAGCAGTACTTC
few	TRBD2	TRBV4-2	TRBJ2-1	CASTTGTSYNEQFF	TGTGCCAGTACAACCGGGACTAGCTACAATGAGCAGTTCTTC
NA	TRBD2	TRBV9	TRBJ2-1	CASSERGGADEQFF	TGTGCCAGCAGCGAGCGCGGGGGGGCCGATGAGCAGTTCTTC
NA	NA	TRBV2	TRBJ1-1	CASSDRGGTAFF	TGTGCCAGCAGTGACAGGGGAGGGACAGCTTTCTTT
NA	TRBD1	TRBV2	TRBJ1-2	CASRIQGAINGYTF	TGTGCCAGCAGGATACAGGGGGCGATTAATGGCTACACCTTC
NA	TRBD1	TRBV19	TRBJ1-4	CATTGGGNEKLFF	TGTGCCACCACAGGGGGAGGTAATGAAAAACTGTTTTTT
NA	NA	TRBV4-1	TRBJ1-2	CASSQEPGPNYGYTF	TGCGCCAGCAGCCAAGAGCCAGGTCCCAACTATGGCTACACCTTC
NA	NA	TRBV12-5	TRBJ2-7	CASGLVLGQSNYEQYF	TGTGCTAGTGGTTTGGTACTAGGTCAGTCAAACTACGAGCAGTACTTC
NA	NA	TRBV6-5	TRBJ1-1	CASSYAGEEAFF	TGTGCCAGCAGCTACGCGGGGGAAGAAGCTTTCTTT
NA	TRBD1	TRBV5-4	TRBJ1-1	CASSLEGANRGTEAFF	TGTGCCAGCAGCTTGGAAGGAGCCAACAGGGGAACTGAAGCTTTCTTT
NA	TRBD1	TRBV9	TRBJ2-7	CASSPDRGHEQYF	TGTGCCAGCAGCCCGGACAGGGGTCACGAGCAGTACTTC
NA	NA	TRBV7-2	TRBJ2-1	CASSSFGVPSSYNEQFF	TGTGCCAGCAGTTCTTTCGGGGTCCCGAGCTCCTACAATGAGCAGTTCTTC
NA	NA	TRBV5-5	TRBJ2-7	CASSAGGPKVVEQYF	TGTGCCAGCAGCGCCGGGGGACCGAAAGTTGTCGAGCAGTACTTC
NA	NA	TRBV6-5	TRBJ1-3	CASSYSIPRGGNTIYF	TGTGCCAGCAGTTACTCGATACCGAGAGGGGGAAACACCATATATTTT
few	TRBD1	TRBV11-2	TRBJ1-2	CASSRRTGGHGYTF	TGTGCCAGCAGCCGTCGGACAGGGGGCCATGGCTACACCTTC
NA	NA	TRBV28	TRBJ1-1	CASSFPGNTEAFF	TGTGCCAGCAGTTTCCCCGGGAACACTGAAGCTTTCTTT
NA	NA	TRBV11-3	TRBJ1-1	CASNPMTRPNTEAFF	TGTGCCAGCAACCCTATGACCAGGCCTAACACTGAAGCTTTCTTT
NA	NA	TRBV5-4	TRBJ2-7	CASSPQGGDSYEQYF	TGTGCCAGCAGCCCCCAAGGCGGGGATTCCTACGAGCAGTACTTC
NA	NA	TRBV18	TRBJ1-3	CASSPPTQAGNTIYF	TGTGCCAGCTCACCACCCACGCAGGCTGGAAACACCATATATTTT
NA	NA	TRBV5-1	TRBJ2-3	CASTGGGTDPSTDTQYF	TGCGCCAGCACCGGAGGGGGGACAGATCCCAGCACAGATACGCAGTATTTT
NA	NA	TRBV5-4	TRBJ2-1	CASSNRDNSYNEQFF	TGTGCCAGCAGCAACCGGGACAACTCCTACAATGAGCAGTTCTTC
NA	NA	TRBV9	TRBJ2-2	CASSADLNTGELFF	TGTGCCAGCAGCGCGGACTTGAACACCGGGGAGCTGTTTTTT
NA	TRBD1	TRBV7-6	TRBJ1-6	CASSPITGGDSPLHF	TGTGCCAGCAGCCCGATTACAGGGGGGGATTCACCCCTCCACTTT
NA	TRBD1	TRBV5-1	TRBJ1-5	CASSPGQNQPQHF	TGCGCCAGCAGCCCGGGACAGAATCAGCCCCAGCATTTT
once	TRBD1	TRBV6-5	TRBJ2-5	CASSYLTGVRETQYF	TGTGCCAGCAGTTACCTGACAGGGGTGCGAGAGACCCAGTACTTC